This T cell receptor (beta chain) originates from a study of blood T cell repertoires in COVID-19. On the study more broadly: T cells, B-cell-depleted T cells, or PBMCs provided the cDNA or gDNA that served as material.

In this sample, this clone turned up a few times. In the authors' workflow: Nucleated cell number was recorded as an estimate derived from reference gene primer amplification. The protocol was immunoSEQ multiplex PCR, while the TCRdb copy is restricted to in-frame clones and leaves out a portion. V and J calls and clone size are as listed in that table; D and trimming were resolved from the DNA. The sample yields fewer than 150,000 clones, around 87% seen once. Trimming took 3 bases from V and 3 from J; bases not matched to a gene: 4. The germline CDR1 and CDR2 sequences are MGHRA and YSYEKL. The CDR3 totals 16 residues.

The chain employs TRBV4-1 and TRBJ2-7; 14 bases align to TRBD2. The sample taken for sequencing was peripheral blood. The sequence derives from a human donor in a cohort sampled during active COVID-19. The CDR3 loop reads CASSQMGLAGDYEQYF. CDR3 DNA: TGCGCCAGCAGCCAGATGGGACTAGCGGGAGACTACGAGCAGTACTTC.